This TCR beta chain originates from a study of cytomegalovirus exposure and HLA in healthy donors. The PCR was carried out with 60 Vbeta primers and 13 Jbeta primers. The method was immunoSEQ multiplex PCR; TCRdb's version includes in-frame clones alone and lacks a portion of them. The table shows about 140,000 clones, with 70% to 80% occurring only once. V lost 2 bases and J lost 2, with 9 bases in between. Germline values: CDR1 MNHEY, CDR2 SVGAGI. The CDR3 has 14 amino acids. Specimen: PBMCs. The gene calls are TRBV6-5 and TRBJ1-2; no firm D call. The TCR originated in a woman aged 50 to 65 in good health and CMV-seronegative. In nucleotides, the CDR3 is TGTGCCAGCAGTTACGGGCCGGGGAACTATGGCTACACCTTC. This codes for CASSYGPGNYGYTF.